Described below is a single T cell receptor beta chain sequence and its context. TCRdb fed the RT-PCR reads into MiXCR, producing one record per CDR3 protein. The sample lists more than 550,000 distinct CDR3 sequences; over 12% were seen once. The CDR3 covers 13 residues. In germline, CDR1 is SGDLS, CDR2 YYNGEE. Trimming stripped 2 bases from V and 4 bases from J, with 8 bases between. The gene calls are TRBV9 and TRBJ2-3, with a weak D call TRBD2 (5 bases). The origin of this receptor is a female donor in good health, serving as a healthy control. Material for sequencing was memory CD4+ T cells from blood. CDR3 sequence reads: CASSVPGADTQYF. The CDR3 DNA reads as TGTGCCAGCAGCGTTCCCGGGGCAGATACGCAGTATTTT. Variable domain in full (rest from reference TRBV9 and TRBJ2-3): DSGVTQTPKHLITATGQRVTLRCSPRSGDLSVYWYQQSLDQGLQFLIQYYNGEERAKGNILERFSAQQFPDLHSELNLSSLELGDSALYFCASSVPGADTQYFGPGTRLTVL.